Listed here are 16 T cell receptor beta chains from one sample, sequenced in a study of shared clonotypes between healthy human individuals. Profiled with immunoSEQ multiplex PCR; TCRdb holds only in-frame clones, not every one. The sample holds approximately 2.5 million clones; roughly nine tenths are singletons and the top ten take around 0.15%. What was sequenced was naive CD4+ T cells sorted from blood. Described subset: CD45RA+ positively selected. Every receptor here comes from a man between 18 and 35 years old in good health.

J is TRBJ2-5 and V is TRBV7-9; D may match TRBD1 or TRBD2 (6 bases each). The CDR3 covers 14 residues. V was cut by 1 base and J by 5 bases, with 11 bases left in between. Germline values: CDR1 SEHNR, CDR2 FQNEAQ (reference sequence). The CDR3 sequence: CASSLVTGRETQYF. DNA of the CDR3: TGTGCCAGCAGCTTAGTTACAGGGAGGGAGACCCAGTACTTC.

The chain combines TRBV5-1 with TRBJ1-3; D is unclear. This CDR3 has 14 residues. Looked up from germline, CDR1 is SGHRS and CDR2 is YFSETQ. Trimming pared 4 bases from V and 0 bases from J, leaving 8 bases between. The chain's CDR3 is CASSADDSGNTIYF. CDR3 sequence (DNA): TGCGCCAGCAGCGCGGATGACTCTGGAAACACCATATATTTT.

Note on this clone: A junction boundary mismatches the germline segment, possibly from a read error. This chain links TRBV7-7 with TRBJ2-5; 14 nucleotides line up with TRBD2. Looked up from germline, CDR1 is SSHAT and CDR2 is FNYEAQ (reference sequence). This CDR3 contains 16 residues. In DNA form, the CDR3 reads TGTGCTAGCAGCTTACTTGGGACTAGCGGGAGAGAGACCCAGTACTTC. Residues: CASSLLGTSGRETQYF.

Points on this clone: This specimen includes other DNA sequences encoding the same CDR3. The chain carries TRBV5-1 and TRBJ2-3; 13 nucleotides line up with TRBD2. The CDR3 extends over 16 amino acids. Germline trimming cut 2 bases from V and 4 bases from J; bases unmatched to any gene: 4. The V gene's germline CDR1 is SGHRS and CDR2 YFSETQ. Here the CDR3 DNA reads TGCGCCAGCAGCTTACTAGCGGGAGGGCCGTCAGATACGCAGTATTTT. Protein sequence: CASSLLAGGPSDTQYF.

This clone appeared once. J is TRBJ1-2 and V is TRBV6-1, with D unresolved. CDR3 length: 14 residues. Germline-derived CDR1 and CDR2 are MNHNS and SASEGT. V shed 1 base and J shed 1 base, with 7 bases lying between them. CDR3 DNA sequence: TGTGCCAGCAGTGAAGTTGGACTTAACTATGGCTACACCTTC. Its protein is CASSEVGLNYGYTF.

This clone has just one count. This chain uses TRBV11-2 with TRBJ2-7; 7 bases agree with TRBD2. The CDR3 runs 16 residues. CDR1 is SGHAT, CDR2 FQNNGV, per germline. The junction had 10 bases not matched to a gene; V was cut back by 5 bases and J by 0 bases. CDR3 loop: CASSRGSGISSYEQYF. In DNA form, the CDR3 reads TGTGCCAGCAGCCGCGGGAGCGGGATTAGCTCCTACGAGCAGTACTTC. Combining the CDR3 with reference TRBV11-2 and TRBJ2-7 gives the whole variable domain EAGVAQSPRYKIIEKRQSVAFWCNPISGHATLYWYQQILGQGPKLLIQFQNNGVVDDSQLPKDRFSAERLKGVDSTLKIQPAKLEDSAVYLCASSRGSGISSYEQYFGPGTRLTVT.

The CDR3 sequence is CASSLGDRGETQYF. For the CDR3, the DNA is TGTGCCAGCAGCTTAGGGGACAGGGGAGAGACCCAGTACTTC. The V and J genes are TRBV11-2 and TRBJ2-5, with 10 bases aligning to TRBD1. In germline, CDR1 is SGHAT, CDR2 FQNNGV. After removal of 1 base from V and 4 bases from J, the junction contained 0 bases not matched to a gene. This CDR3 comprises 14 residues. Drawing the rest from reference TRBV11-2 and TRBJ2-5, the complete variable domain is EAGVAQSPRYKIIEKRQSVAFWCNPISGHATLYWYQQILGQGPKLLIQFQNNGVVDDSQLPKDRFSAERLKGVDSTLKIQPAKLEDSAVYLCASSLGDRGETQYFGPGTRLLVL.

The rearrangement joins TRBV2 to TRBJ2-7, with 8 bases that match TRBD1. Per germline, CDR1 SNHLY and CDR2 FYNNEI. J gave up 5 bases and V 7 bases, and 10 bases lay outside the gene matches. The CDR3 is made up of 14 amino acids. CDR3 residues: CASMRDRGIDEQYF. The CDR3 DNA reads TGTGCCAGCATGAGAGACAGGGGAATCGACGAGCAGTACTTC.

This clone has only one observation. The V and J genes are TRBV30 and TRBJ2-5; D assignment may be TRBD1 or TRBD2 (5 bases each). Germline CDR1 GTSNPN, CDR2 SVGIG (reference sequence). V was pared by 1 base and J by 5 bases, with 17 bases between. The CDR3 totals 15 residues. CDR3 loop: CAWSGTGTIRETQYF. The CDR3 DNA reads as TGTGCCTGGAGTGGAACCGGGACCATCCGGGAGACCCAGTACTTC.

This clone showed up just a few times. The chain combines TRBV18 with TRBJ1-1; tentatively, D is TRBD1 (6 bases). Deletions cut 0 bases from V and 8 bases from J, with 13 bases between. Germline CDR1 is KGHSH and CDR2 is LQKENI. The CDR3 sequence is 14 residues long. The CDR3 DNA follows: TGTGCCAGCTCACCACCGGCAGGGGCCCAAGAAGCTTTCTTT. This codes for CASSPPAGAQEAFF.

J is TRBJ2-2 and V is TRBV7-2, with a possible D match to TRBD1 (6 bases). The germline V and J ends were trimmed by 1 base and 7 bases, with 13 bases remaining between them. Germline-derived CDR1 and CDR2 are SGHTA and FQGNSA. The CDR3 consists of 15 residues. DNA for the CDR3: TGTGCCAGCAGCTTAGTTTCAGGGGTTAACGGGGAGCTGTTTTTT. It encodes CASSLVSGVNGELFF.

The chain is built from TRBV19 and TRBJ1-1, with D unresolved. The V and J ends lost 7 bases and 5 bases respectively, with 14 bases between them. Germline V gives CDR1 LNHDA, CDR2 SQIVND (reference sequence). This CDR3 spans 13 amino acids. The CDR3 coding sequence is TGTGCCAGTATAAGGACGTTTGGGACTGAAGCTTTCTTT. Translated: CASIRTFGTEAFF.

The V call is TRBV7-9, the J call TRBJ1-6; D is undetermined. The CDR3 is 13 residues long. V was trimmed by 5 bases and J by 13 bases, leaving 15 bases between them. The germline gives CDR1 SEHNR, CDR2 FQNEAQ (reference sequence). Written as DNA, the CDR3 is TGTGCCAGCAGCCTCCACTCTGATCCCCCCCTCCACTTT. Translating gives CASSLHSDPPLHF.

In the case of this clone: Other DNA sequences in this sample translate to the same CDR3. V and J are TRBV11-2 and TRBJ2-7; no definite D call. Germline CDR1 and CDR2: SGHAT and FQNNGV. The germline V and J ends were trimmed by 5 bases and 0 bases, with 11 bases remaining between them. The CDR3 has 14 residues. As DNA, the CDR3 is TGTGCCAGCAGCCGAGACACCCTCTCCTACGAGCAGTACTTC. Amino acid sequence: CASSRDTLSYEQYF.

Details on this clone: A junction end diverges from the germline sequence, so it may reflect a read error. The chain is built from TRBV11-2 and TRBJ2-2; TRBD1 matches 9 bases. Per the germline V gene, CDR1 is SGHAT and CDR2 is FQNNGV. The CDR3 covers 17 residues. The CDR3 is CASTLSTGGTNTGELFF. As DNA, the CDR3 is TGTGCCAGCACCTTAAGCACAGGGGGCACGAACACCGGGGAGCTGTTTTTT. Filled out from reference TRBV11-2 and TRBJ2-2, the complete variable domain reads EAGVAQSPRYKIIEKRQSVAFWCNPISGHATLYWYQQILGQGPKLLIQFQNNGVVDDSQLPKDRFSAERLKGVDSTLKIQPAKLEDSAVYLCASTLSTGGTNTGELFFGEGSRLTVL.

The chain recombines TRBV7-3 with TRBJ1-3; D gene uncertain. With 3 bases removed from V and 3 bases from J, the gap between germline ends came to 6 bases. This CDR3 is 13 amino acids long. The germline CDR1 and CDR2 sequences are SGHTA and FQGTGA. The CDR3 loop is CASSFALGNTIYF. CDR3 nucleotides: TGTGCCAGCAGCTTTGCACTTGGAAACACCATATATTTT.